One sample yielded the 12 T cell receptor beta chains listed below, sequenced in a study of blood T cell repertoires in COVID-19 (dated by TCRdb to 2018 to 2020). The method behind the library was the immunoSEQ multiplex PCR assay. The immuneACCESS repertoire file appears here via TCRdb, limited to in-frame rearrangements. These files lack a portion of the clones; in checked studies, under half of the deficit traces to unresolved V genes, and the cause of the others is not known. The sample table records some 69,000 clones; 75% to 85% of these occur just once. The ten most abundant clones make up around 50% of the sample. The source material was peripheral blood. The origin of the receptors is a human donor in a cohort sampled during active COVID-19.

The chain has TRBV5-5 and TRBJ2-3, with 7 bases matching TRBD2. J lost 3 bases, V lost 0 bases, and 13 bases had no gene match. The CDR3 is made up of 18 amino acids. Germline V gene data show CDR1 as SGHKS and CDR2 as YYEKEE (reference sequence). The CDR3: CASSLEISGSHRTDTQYF. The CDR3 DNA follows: TGTGCCAGCAGCTTGGAAATTAGCGGGTCTCACAGGACAGATACGCAGTATTTT.

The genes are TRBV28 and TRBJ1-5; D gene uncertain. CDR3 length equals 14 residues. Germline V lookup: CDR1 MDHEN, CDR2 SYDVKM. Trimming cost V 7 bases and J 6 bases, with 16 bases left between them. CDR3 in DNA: TGTGCCAGCACCGAGACGGGGAGTGGTCAGCCCCAGCATTTT. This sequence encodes CASTETGSGQPQHF.

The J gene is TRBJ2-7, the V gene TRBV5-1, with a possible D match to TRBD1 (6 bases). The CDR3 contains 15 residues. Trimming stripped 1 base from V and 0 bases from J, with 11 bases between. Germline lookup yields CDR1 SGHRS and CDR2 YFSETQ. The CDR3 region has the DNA TGCGCCAGCAGCTTGAACAGGGTCTCCTCCTACGAGCAGTACTTC. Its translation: CASSLNRVSSYEQYF.

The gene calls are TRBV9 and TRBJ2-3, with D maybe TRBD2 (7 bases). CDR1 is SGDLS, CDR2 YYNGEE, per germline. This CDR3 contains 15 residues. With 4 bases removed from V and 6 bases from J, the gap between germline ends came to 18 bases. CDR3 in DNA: TGTGCCAGCAGCCCCACTGGGGGGGCGGGGGATACGCAGTATTTT. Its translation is CASSPTGGAGDTQYF.

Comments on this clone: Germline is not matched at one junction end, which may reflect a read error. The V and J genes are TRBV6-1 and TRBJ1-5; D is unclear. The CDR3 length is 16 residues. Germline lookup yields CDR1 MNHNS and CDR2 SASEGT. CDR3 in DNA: TGTGCCAGCAGTGAAAACTGGTTGATCCGCAAGCAGCCCCAGCATTTT. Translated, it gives CASSENWLIRKQPQHF.

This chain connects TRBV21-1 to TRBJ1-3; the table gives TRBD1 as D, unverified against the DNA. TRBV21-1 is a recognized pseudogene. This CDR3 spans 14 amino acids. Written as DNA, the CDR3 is TGTGCCAGCCTTGGGCAGATCTCTGGAAACACCATATATTTT. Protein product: CASLGQISGNTIYF.

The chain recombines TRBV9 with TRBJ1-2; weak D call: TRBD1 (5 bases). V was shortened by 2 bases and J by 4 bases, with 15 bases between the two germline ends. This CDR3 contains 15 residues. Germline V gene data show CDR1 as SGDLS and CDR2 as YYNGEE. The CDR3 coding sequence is TGTGCCAGCAGCGTCGGACAAGATCTTTTCTATGGCTACACCTTC. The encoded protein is CASSVGQDLFYGYTF.

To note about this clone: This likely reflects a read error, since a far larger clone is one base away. The CDR3 sequence is CASSPLASYEQYF. CDR3 bases: TGTGCCAGTAGCCCTTTAGCGAGCTACGAGCAGTACTTC. This chain joins TRBV19 and TRBJ2-7; D is perhaps TRBD2 (5 bases). V was trimmed by 6 bases and J by 3 bases, leaving 12 bases between them. Germline values: CDR1 LNHDA, CDR2 SQIVND (reference sequence). This CDR3 is built from 13 residues.

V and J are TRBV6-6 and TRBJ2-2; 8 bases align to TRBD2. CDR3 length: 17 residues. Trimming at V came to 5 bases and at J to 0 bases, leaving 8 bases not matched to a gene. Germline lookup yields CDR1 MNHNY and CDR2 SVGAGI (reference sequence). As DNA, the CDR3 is TGTGCCAGCAGTCACGGGAGGGGGATAACGAACACCGGGGAGCTGTTTTTT. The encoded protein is CASSHGRGITNTGELFF.

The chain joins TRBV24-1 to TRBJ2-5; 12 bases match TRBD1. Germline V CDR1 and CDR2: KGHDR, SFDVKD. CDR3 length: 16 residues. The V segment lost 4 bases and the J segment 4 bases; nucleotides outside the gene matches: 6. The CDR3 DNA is TGTGCCACCAGTGAGTCCGGGACAGGGGGCGCAGAGACCCAGTACTTC. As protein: CATSESGTGGAETQYF.

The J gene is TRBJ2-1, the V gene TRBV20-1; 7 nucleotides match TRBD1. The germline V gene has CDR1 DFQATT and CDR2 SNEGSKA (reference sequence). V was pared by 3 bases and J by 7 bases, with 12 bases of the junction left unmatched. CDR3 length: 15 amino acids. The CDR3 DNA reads TGCAGTGCTAGTGGAGAGACAGGGTCTTTGAATGAGCAGTTCTTC. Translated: CSASGETGSLNEQFF.

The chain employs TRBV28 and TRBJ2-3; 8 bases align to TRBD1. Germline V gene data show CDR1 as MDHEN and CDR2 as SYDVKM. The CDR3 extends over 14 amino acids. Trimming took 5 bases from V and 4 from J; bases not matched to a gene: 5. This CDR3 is CASSIPGGADTQYF. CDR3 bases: TGTGCCAGCAGTATCCCAGGGGGCGCAGATACGCAGTATTTT.